This T cell receptor (beta chain) emerged from a study of blood T cell repertoires in COVID-19. V lost 2 bases, J lost 0 bases, and 12 bases lay in between. Germline V gives CDR1 LNHDA, CDR2 SQIVND (reference sequence). This CDR3 spans 16 amino acids. Here immunoSEQ multiplex PCR was the method, and the copy in TCRdb shows in-frame clones only, minus some. Of hundreds of thousands of clones listed, over 70% are singletons. Sequencing input: peripheral blood. This TCR was recovered from a woman in her fifties or sixties with acute or convalescent COVID-19. V and J are TRBV19 and TRBJ2-3; a weak D match, TRBD2 (6 bases). In DNA form, the CDR3 reads TGTGCCAGTAGTATATCGGGGGTCAGTAGCACAGATACGCAGTATTTT. As protein: CASSISGVSSTDTQYF.